One sample yielded the 32 T cell receptor beta chains listed below, sequenced in a study of blood T cell repertoires in COVID-19. Only in-frame clones appear in the TCRdb table, and some are missing; sequencing was by immunoSEQ multiplex PCR. Altogether around 220,000 clones are present, 84% being singletons, with the ten largest covering 6.8%. The sample taken for sequencing was PBMCs or T cells enriched from blood (not recorded which). The receptors stem from a woman aged 40 to 50 who had recovered from COVID-19.

The rearrangement joins TRBV11-2 to TRBJ1-1, with D perhaps matching TRBD1 (6 bases). The CDR3 runs 12 residues. Trimming removed 2 bases at V and 8 bases at J, with 9 bases between. The germline gives CDR1 SGHAT, CDR2 FQNNGV. The CDR3 is CASSLQGREAFF. The CDR3 nucleotides read TGTGCCAGCAGCTTACAGGGGCGGGAAGCTTTCTTT.

The chain combines TRBV18 with TRBJ1-5; no reliable D call. Germline assignment: CDR1 KGHSH and CDR2 LQKENI. The V gene lost 3 bases and the J gene lost 4 bases, with 7 bases spanning the gap. The CDR3 consists of 13 residues. CDR3 region: CASSPADNQPQHF. CDR3 sequence (DNA): TGTGCCAGCTCACCGGCCGATAATCAGCCCCAGCATTTT.

A few counts support this clone. V usage is TRBV28 and J usage is TRBJ1-2; 8 positions agree with TRBD1. V was clipped by 5 bases and J by 4 bases; unmatched bases: 3. The CDR3 is 13 residues long. Germline lookup yields CDR1 MDHEN and CDR2 SYDVKM. The CDR3, as DNA: TGTGCCAGCAGTAACACAGGGGGCTATGGCTACACCTTC. Its protein is CASSNTGGYGYTF.

This sequence joins TRBV24-1 and TRBJ1-4, with TRBD1 matching 7 bases. The V segment lost 2 bases and the J segment 3 bases; nucleotides outside the gene matches: 8. Germline lookup yields CDR1 KGHDR and CDR2 SFDVKD. The CDR3 extends over 17 amino acids. The CDR3 coding sequence is TGTGCCACCAGTGATTCCCCAAACAGGGGCGCTAATGAAAAACTGTTTTTT. Residues: CATSDSPNRGANEKLFF.

For the CDR3, the DNA is TGTGCCAGCAGCCACTGGACTAGTCCTAATGAGCAGTTCTTC. Its translation is CASSHWTSPNEQFF. The chain recombines TRBV3-1 (or the pseudogene TRBV3-2) with TRBJ2-1, with 7 bases matching TRBD2. CDR3 length: 14 amino acids. The V gene end was trimmed by 3 bases and the J gene end by 7 bases; junction bases not matched to a gene: 6. Per the germline V gene, CDR1 is LGHDT and CDR2 is YNNKEL (reference sequence).

Here the CDR3 reads CASSQGTGGSLNQPQHF. In DNA, the CDR3 is TGTGCCAGCAGCCAAGGGACAGGGGGGTCCCTCAATCAGCCCCAGCATTTT. The rearrangement joins TRBV3-1 (or the pseudogene TRBV3-2) to TRBJ1-5, with 10 nucleotides matching TRBD1. This CDR3 is 17 amino acids long. The germline V gene encodes CDR1 LGHDT and CDR2 YNNKEL (reference sequence). J was trimmed by 3 bases and V by 1 base; bases with no gene match: 6.

V usage is TRBV28 and J usage is TRBJ1-6, with 8 bases identical to TRBD1. The CDR3 sequence is 14 residues long. V lost 10 bases to trimming and J lost 8 bases; unmatched junction nucleotides: 10. Germline-derived CDR1 and CDR2 are MDHEN and SYDVKM. This chain's CDR3 is CATLGTGLYSPLHF. CDR3 bases: TGTGCCACGCTGGGGACAGGATTATATTCACCCCTCCACTTT.

The chain has TRBV19 and TRBJ2-3, with D possibly matching TRBD2 (6 bases). This CDR3 region has 18 residues. Per the germline V gene, CDR1 is LNHDA and CDR2 is SQIVND (reference sequence). The V end was cut by 1 base, the J end by 0 bases, with 17 bases between. The CDR3 DNA sequence: TGTGCCAGTAGTATAGCTTGGGACGGGGACTTTAGCACAGATACGCAGTATTTT. This codes for CASSIAWDGDFSTDTQYF.

The chain recombines TRBV11-2 with TRBJ1-4; no reliable D call. The ends were cut back, 1 base at V and 13 bases at J, with 10 bases in the middle. CDR3 size: 12 residues. From germline, CDR1 is SGHAT and CDR2 FQNNGV. As DNA, the CDR3 is TGTGCCAGCAGCTTAGTCTTCGGAGGACTGTTTTTT. Its translation is CASSLVFGGLFF.

The V gene is TRBV7-8, the J gene TRBJ2-7, with 11 bases fitting TRBD2. With V trimmed by 1 base and J by 4 bases, 3 bases remained unmatched. The length of the CDR3 is 15 residues. CDR1 and CDR2 from the germline V gene are SGHVS and FQNEAQ. The CDR3 here is CASSLDGTSGYEQYF. The CDR3 bases are TGTGCCAGCAGCTTAGACGGGACTAGCGGATACGAGCAGTACTTC.

This clone occurred once. In the same sample, other DNA sequences code for this CDR3. The V and J genes are TRBV7-3 and TRBJ1-1, with D possibly TRBD1 on 5 matching bases. Germline-derived CDR1 and CDR2 are SGHTA and FQGTGA. V shed 5 bases and J shed 1 base, with 8 bases lying between them. This CDR3 is built from 13 residues. The CDR3 reads CASSLTGNTEAFF. The CDR3 coding sequence is TGTGCCAGCAGCCTCACAGGGAACACTGAAGCTTTCTTT. The variable domain in full, with the rest retrieved from reference TRBV7-3 and TRBJ1-1, is GAGVSQTPSNKVTEKGKYVELRCDPISGHTALYWYRQSLGQGPEFLIYFQGTGAADDSGLPNDRFFAVRPEGSVSTLKIQRTERGDSAVYLCASSLTGNTEAFFGQGTRLTVV.

This clone was recorded once. This chain joins TRBV10-3 and TRBJ1-2, with D possibly being TRBD1 (6 bases). Germline V lookup: CDR1 ENHRY, CDR2 SYGVKD. This CDR3 is 14 amino acids long. V was shortened by 4 bases and J by 4 bases, with 13 bases between the two germline ends. The DNA of the CDR3 is TGTGCCATCAGTGCCTCCGGGACACCCTATGGCTACACCTTC. Translation gives CAISASGTPYGYTF.

V is TRBV7-3 and J is TRBJ2-7, with D tentatively TRBD2 (6 bases). The CDR3 runs 13 residues. Germline lookup yields CDR1 SGHTA and CDR2 FQGTGA. The ends were cut back, 11 bases at V and 4 bases at J, with 18 bases in the middle. DNA of the CDR3: TGTGCCCCGTCGGATGCGGGATTATACGAGCAGTACTTC. It is translated as CAPSDAGLYEQYF.

The genes are TRBV5-6 and TRBJ2-5; tentatively, D is TRBD2 (5 bases). The CDR3 is 14 residues long. Germline V gives CDR1 SGHDT, CDR2 YYEEEE. Trimming left V 4 bases short and J 3 bases short, with 13 bases between. CDR3 coding DNA: TGTGCCAGCAGCCCCCGGGAACAGAAAGAGACCCAGTACTTC. This gives the protein CASSPREQKETQYF. Full variable domain (remainder filled in from reference TRBV5-6 and TRBJ2-5): DAGVTQSPTHLIKTRGQQVTLRCSPKSGHDTVSWYQQALGQGPQFIFQYYEEEERQRGNFPDRFSGHQFPNYSSELNVNALLLGDSALYLCASSPREQKETQYFGPGTRLLVL.

This chain uses TRBV30 with TRBJ2-7; 7 nucleotides align to TRBD1. Germline V gene data show CDR1 as GTSNPN and CDR2 as SVGIG (reference sequence). With 0 bases clipped from V and 5 bases from J, the junction kept 1 base outside the gene matches. The CDR3 length is 12 residues. CDR3 sequence (DNA): TGTGCCTGGAGTGTACAGGGGAACGAGCAGTACTTC. It specifies CAWSVQGNEQYF. The full variable domain, in which reference TRBV30 and TRBJ2-7 provide the parts outside the CDR3, is SQTIHQWPATLVQPVGSPLSLECTVEGTSNPNLYWYRQAAGRGLQLLFYSVGIGQISSEVPQNLSASRPQDRQFILSSKKLLLSDSGFYLCAWSVQGNEQYFGPGTRLTVT.

The V gene is TRBV5-1, the J gene TRBJ1-6; TRBD1 aligns across 8 bases. The CDR3 consists of 16 residues. Trimming at V came to 0 bases and at J to 7 bases, leaving 6 bases not matched to a gene. Germline assignment: CDR1 SGHRS and CDR2 YFSETQ. The chain's CDR3 is CASSLGSTGANSPLHF. CDR3 DNA: TGCGCCAGCAGCTTGGGGTCGACAGGGGCGAATTCACCCCTCCACTTT.

This chain connects TRBV5-1 to TRBJ1-2; TRBD1 matches at 11 bases. The CDR3 consists of 15 residues. Germline V gene lookup returns CDR1 SGHRS and CDR2 YFSETQ. The junction had 5 bases not matched to a gene; V was cut back by 3 bases and J by 4 bases. The CDR3 region has the DNA TGCGCCAGCAGCTCTAGGACAGGGGGCGCCTATGGCTACACCTTC. It yields the protein CASSSRTGGAYGYTF.

The V call is TRBV7-2, the J call TRBJ2-2, with 8 bases fitting TRBD2. The CDR3 contains 16 residues. Germline V CDR1 and CDR2: SGHTA, FQGNSA. Losses at the gene ends were 3 bases for V and 3 bases for J; bases not matched to a gene: 6. CDR3 sequence: CASSFLIGGDTGELFF. The CDR3 bases are TGTGCCAGCAGCTTTTTGATCGGGGGGGACACCGGGGAGCTGTTTTTT. Filled out from reference TRBV7-2 and TRBJ2-2, the complete variable domain reads GAGVSQSPSNKVTEKGKDVELRCDPISGHTALYWYRQSLGQGLEFLIYFQGNSAPDKSGLPSDRFSAERTGGSVSTLTIQRTQQEDSAVYLCASSFLIGGDTGELFFGEGSRLTVL.

The chain uses TRBV2 and TRBJ1-1; the D gene is possibly TRBD1 (6 bases). Germline lookup yields CDR1 SNHLY and CDR2 FYNNEI. V was cut by 7 bases and J by 5 bases, with 17 bases left in between. The CDR3 extends over 14 amino acids. The CDR3 DNA follows: TGTGCCAGCAAGGGAGTGGACAGAGAGACTGAAGCTTTCTTT. It is translated as CASKGVDRETEAFF.

This clone was recorded a few times. The chain's CDR3 is CASRTSHRGAYYEQYF. The CDR3 nucleotides are TGTGCCAGCAGAACCTCGCACAGGGGAGCCTACTACGAGCAGTACTTC. V gene TRBV27 combines with J gene TRBJ2-7; 7 positions match TRBD1. Germline CDR1 MNHEY, CDR2 SMNVEV (reference sequence). Losses at the gene ends were 6 bases for V and 3 bases for J; bases not matched to a gene: 14. The CDR3 is 16 amino acids.

This clone was seen a handful of times. Other DNA sequences in this sample translate to the same CDR3. The chain joins TRBV5-1 to TRBJ1-1; unclear D gene. Between the trimmed V and J ends, which lost 3 bases and 2 bases, there was a span of 8 bases. Germline CDR1 is SGHRS and CDR2 is YFSETQ. This CDR3 is built from 13 residues. In DNA form, the CDR3 reads TGCGCCAGCAGCTATGGTGGCAACACTGAAGCTTTCTTT. This translates into CASSYGGNTEAFF.

This clone was seen only once. The CDR3 protein is CASSSRTEPSYNEQFF. The CDR3, as DNA: TGTGCCAGCAGTTCCCGGACTGAACCCTCCTACAATGAGCAGTTCTTC. The rearrangement joins TRBV27 to TRBJ2-1, with a possible D match to TRBD2 (5 bases). Trimming stripped 4 bases from V and 0 bases from J, with 13 bases between. CDR3 length: 16 amino acids. Germline loops: CDR1 MNHEY, CDR2 SMNVEV (reference sequence).

The genes are TRBV9 and TRBJ1-4, with D possibly TRBD1 on 5 matching bases. Trimming cost V 0 bases and J 7 bases, with 13 bases left between them. The germline V gene encodes CDR1 SGDLS and CDR2 YYNGEE. CDR3 length equals 15 residues. The CDR3 here is CASSVDGGMSEKLFF. CDR3 DNA sequence: TGTGCCAGCAGCGTAGATGGGGGGATGAGTGAAAAACTGTTTTTT.

This sequence joins TRBV28 and TRBJ2-1; 8 bases map to TRBD2. Trimming took 4 bases from V and 0 from J; bases not matched to a gene: 11. Germline V gene data show CDR1 as MDHEN and CDR2 as SYDVKM. The CDR3 contains 18 residues. The CDR3 here is CASSSPPSGLSSYNEQFF. CDR3 DNA: TGTGCCAGCAGTTCTCCCCCTAGCGGGTTGAGCTCCTACAATGAGCAGTTCTTC.

This clone was seen once. The rearrangement joins TRBV7-9 to TRBJ2-5; 7 nucleotides match TRBD1. CDR3 size: 14 residues. Losses at the gene ends were 5 bases for V and 2 bases for J; bases not matched to a gene: 5. Germline lookup yields CDR1 SEHNR and CDR2 FQNEAQ (reference sequence). The CDR3: CASSPPGQQETQYF. The DNA for the CDR3 is TGTGCCAGCAGCCCCCCGGGACAGCAAGAGACCCAGTACTTC.

The chain couples TRBV29-1 to TRBJ1-5; no definite D call. This CDR3 region has 14 residues. Germline assignment: CDR1 SQVTM and CDR2 ANQGSEA. V was clipped by 6 bases and J by 5 bases, with 17 bases between them. The CDR3 nucleotides read TGCAGCGTGCGAATTGGCGGCTGGGATCAGCCCCAGCATTTT. Residues: CSVRIGGWDQPQHF.

This chain joins TRBV3-1 (or the pseudogene TRBV3-2) and TRBJ2-5, with 9 positions matching TRBD2. Germline CDR1 LGHDT, CDR2 YNNKEL (reference sequence). V lost 2 bases to trimming and J lost 4 bases; unmatched junction nucleotides: 11. The CDR3 spans 17 residues. The CDR3 DNA reads TGTGCCAGCAGCCAAAGGGGCAGCGGGAGGATGAGAGAGACCCAGTACTTC. Translation gives CASSQRGSGRMRETQYF.

This clone has just a few counts. Other DNA sequences in the sample encode the same CDR3. CDR3 sequence: CASSPGQVSGNTIYF. CDR3 in DNA: TGTGCCAGCTCACCGGGGCAGGTCTCTGGAAACACCATATATTTT. The chain employs TRBV18 and TRBJ1-3, with a weak D call TRBD1 (5 bases). From germline, CDR1 is KGHSH and CDR2 LQKENI. Trimming left V 3 bases short and J 0 bases short, with 9 bases between. The CDR3 totals 15 residues.

This clone was observed once. The rearrangement uses TRBV6-5 and TRBJ2-1; 9 nucleotides align to TRBD2. CDR3 size: 15 residues. Germline V gene lookup returns CDR1 MNHEY and CDR2 SVGAGI. The V and J ends lost 5 bases and 7 bases, in that order; junction bases with no gene match: 9. The CDR3 DNA is TGTGCCAGCAGTCGACCGCGGGAGGGCCGGAATGAGCAGTTCTTC. Protein sequence: CASSRPREGRNEQFF.

This sequence joins TRBV5-1 and TRBJ1-4, with 7 bases matching TRBD1. This CDR3 has 14 residues. V lost 5 bases, J lost 6 bases, and 7 bases stayed unmatched. CDR1 SGHRS and CDR2 YFSETQ come from the germline V gene. CDR3: CASRPGTDYEKLFF. CDR3 bases: TGCGCCAGCAGACCCGGGACAGATTATGAAAAACTGTTTTTT.

V gene TRBV7-8 combines with J gene TRBJ1-1; TRBD1 matches at 7 bases. The V segment lost 5 bases and the J segment 1 base; nucleotides outside the gene matches: 4. Germline CDR1 is SGHVS and CDR2 is FQNEAQ. This CDR3 comprises 14 residues. The CDR3 protein is CASSRQGTNTEAFF. As DNA, the CDR3 is TGTGCCAGCAGCCGACAGGGAACGAACACTGAAGCTTTCTTT.

This clone was seen once. This chain connects TRBV11-2 to TRBJ2-7; D remains ambiguous. The V end was cut by 3 bases, the J end by 1 base, with 10 bases between. This CDR3 has 14 residues. From germline, CDR1 is SGHAT and CDR2 FQNNGV. The CDR3 spells CASSFSRGSYEQYF. The DNA for the CDR3 is TGTGCCAGCAGCTTTTCCCGCGGTTCCTACGAGCAGTACTTC.